This TCR beta chain originates from a study of T cells in Graves' hyperthyroidism and ophthalmopathy. The study, taken as a whole, reports: Blood also contained most expanded thyroid clonotypes above 0.001.

Amplified TCR beta CDR3 regions came from RNA transcripts. First-round RT-PCR with HTBI primers amplified the TCR CDR3 region. TCRdb reanalysed the multiplex PCR reads using MiXCR and keeps one entry per CDR3 protein. The sample lists about 400,000 distinct CDR3 sequences, about a sixth occurring once. This CDR3 has 12 residues. V shed 5 bases and J shed 12 bases, with 14 bases lying between them. Germline CDR1 and CDR2: MGHDK and SYGVNS. A remark on this clonotype: The antigen is undetermined.

Input material: blood. This receptor was taken from a woman aged 18 to 35 with Graves' hyperthyroidism that later progressed to Graves' ophthalmopathy. The chain recombines TRBV25-1 with TRBJ2-1; tentatively, D is TRBD2 (6 bases). The CDR3 sequence: CASSFGPRGQFF. CDR3 DNA sequence: TGTGCCAGCAGTTTCGGACCGCGGGGGCAGTTCTTC.